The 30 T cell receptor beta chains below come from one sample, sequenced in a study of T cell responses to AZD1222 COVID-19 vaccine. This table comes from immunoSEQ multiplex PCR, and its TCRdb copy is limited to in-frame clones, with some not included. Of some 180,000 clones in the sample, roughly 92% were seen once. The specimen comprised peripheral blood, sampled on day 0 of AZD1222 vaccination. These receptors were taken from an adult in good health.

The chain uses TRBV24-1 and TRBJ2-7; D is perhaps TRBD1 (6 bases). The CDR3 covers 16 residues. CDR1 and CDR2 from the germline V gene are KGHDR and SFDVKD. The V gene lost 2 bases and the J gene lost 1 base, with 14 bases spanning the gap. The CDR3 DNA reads TGTGCCACCAGTGATTCGACAGGCACGGAATCCTACGAGCAGTACGTC. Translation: CATSDSTGTESYEQYV.

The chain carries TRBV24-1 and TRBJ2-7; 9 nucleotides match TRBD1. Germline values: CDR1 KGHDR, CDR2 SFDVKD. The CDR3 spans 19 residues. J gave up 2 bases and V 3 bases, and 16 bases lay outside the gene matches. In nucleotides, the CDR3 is TGTGCCACCAGTGATCCGTCGTCGGGACAGGGTAGAAGGACCTACGAGCAGTACGTC. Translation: CATSDPSSGQGRRTYEQYV.

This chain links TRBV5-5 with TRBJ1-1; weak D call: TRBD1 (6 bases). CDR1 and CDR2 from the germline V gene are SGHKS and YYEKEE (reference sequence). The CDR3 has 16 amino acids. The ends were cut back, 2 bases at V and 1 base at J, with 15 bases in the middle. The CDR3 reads CASSFKRGDKNTEAFF. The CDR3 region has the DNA TGTGCCAGCAGCTTCAAGAGAGGGGACAAGAACACTGAAGCTTTCTTT.

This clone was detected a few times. The DNA for the CDR3 is TGTGCCAGTAGTATCGAGGCAGGGTCCGCTGGCTACACCTTC. Its protein is CASSIEAGSAGYTF. The chain uses TRBV19 and TRBJ1-2; D may be TRBD1 (5 bases). The CDR3 spans 14 residues. Germline lookup yields CDR1 LNHDA and CDR2 SQIVND (reference sequence). V lost 3 bases and J lost 7, with 15 bases in between.

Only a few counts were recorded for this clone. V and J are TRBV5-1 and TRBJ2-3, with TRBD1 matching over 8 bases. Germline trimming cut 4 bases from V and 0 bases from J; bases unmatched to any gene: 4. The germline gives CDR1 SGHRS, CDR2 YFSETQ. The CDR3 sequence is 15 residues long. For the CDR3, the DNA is TGCGCCAGCAGCGCGGACAGGGCGAGCACAGATACGCAGTATTTT. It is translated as CASSADRASTDTQYF.

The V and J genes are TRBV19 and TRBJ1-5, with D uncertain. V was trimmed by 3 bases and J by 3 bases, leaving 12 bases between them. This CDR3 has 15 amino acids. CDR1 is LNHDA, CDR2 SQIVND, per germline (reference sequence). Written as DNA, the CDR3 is TGTGCCAGTAGTATTATTTCCTATAACAATCAGCCCCAGCATTTT. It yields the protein CASSIISYNNQPQHF. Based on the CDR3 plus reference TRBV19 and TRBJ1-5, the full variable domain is DGGITQSPKYLFRKEGQNVTLSCEQNLNHDAMYWYRQDPGQGLRLIYYSQIVNDFQKGDIAEGYSVSREKKESFPLTVTSAQKNPTAFYLCASSIISYNNQPQHFGDGTRLSIL.

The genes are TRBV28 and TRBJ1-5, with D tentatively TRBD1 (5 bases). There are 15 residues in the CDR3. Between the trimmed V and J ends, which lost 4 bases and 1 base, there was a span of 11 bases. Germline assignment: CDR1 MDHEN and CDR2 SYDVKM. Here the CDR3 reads CASSSWEGSNQPQHF. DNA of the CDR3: TGTGCCAGCAGTTCATGGGAGGGGAGCAATCAGCCCCAGCATTTT.

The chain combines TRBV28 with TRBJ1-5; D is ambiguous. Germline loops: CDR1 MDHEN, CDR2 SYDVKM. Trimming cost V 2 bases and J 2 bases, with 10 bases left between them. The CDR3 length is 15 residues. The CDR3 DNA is TGTGCCAGCAGTTTAGTGGGTTTGGGCAATCAGCCCCAGCATTTT. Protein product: CASSLVGLGNQPQHF.

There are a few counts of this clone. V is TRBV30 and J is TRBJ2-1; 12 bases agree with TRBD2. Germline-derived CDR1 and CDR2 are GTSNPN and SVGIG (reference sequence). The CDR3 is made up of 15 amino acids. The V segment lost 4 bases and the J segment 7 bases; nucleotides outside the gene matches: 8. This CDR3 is CAWNPLAGGRNEQFF. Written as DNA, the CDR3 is TGTGCCTGGAATCCTCTAGCGGGGGGGCGGAATGAGCAGTTCTTC. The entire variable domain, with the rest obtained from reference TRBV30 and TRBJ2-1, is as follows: SQTIHQWPATLVQPVGSPLSLECTVEGTSNPNLYWYRQAAGRGLQLLFYSVGIGQISSEVPQNLSASRPQDRQFILSSKKLLLSDSGFYLCAWNPLAGGRNEQFFGPGTRLTVL.

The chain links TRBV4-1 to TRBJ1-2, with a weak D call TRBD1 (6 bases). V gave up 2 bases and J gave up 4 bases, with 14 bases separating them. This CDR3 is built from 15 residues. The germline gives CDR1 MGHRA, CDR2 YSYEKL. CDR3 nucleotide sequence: TGCGCCAGCAGCCAACCTCAACAGGGTACCTATGGCTACACCTTC. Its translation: CASSQPQQGTYGYTF.

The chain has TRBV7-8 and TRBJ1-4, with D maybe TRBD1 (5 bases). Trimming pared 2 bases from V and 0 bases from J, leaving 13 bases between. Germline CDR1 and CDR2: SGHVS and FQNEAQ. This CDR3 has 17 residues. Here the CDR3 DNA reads TGTGCCAGCAGCTTATCGCTAGGGGCCGCAACTAATGAAAAACTGTTTTTT. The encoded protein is CASSLSLGAATNEKLFF.

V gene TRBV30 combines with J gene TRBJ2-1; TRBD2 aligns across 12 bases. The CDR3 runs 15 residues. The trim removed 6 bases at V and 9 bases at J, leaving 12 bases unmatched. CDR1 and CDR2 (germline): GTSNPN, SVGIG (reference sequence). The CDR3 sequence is CACSVGTSGYGEQFF. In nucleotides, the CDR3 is TGTGCCTGTTCCGTAGGGACTAGCGGGTACGGTGAGCAGTTCTTC. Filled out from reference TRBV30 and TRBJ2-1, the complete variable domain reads SQTIHQWPATLVQPVGSPLSLECTVEGTSNPNLYWYRQAAGRGLQLLFYSVGIGQISSEVPQNLSASRPQDRQFILSSKKLLLSDSGFYLCACSVGTSGYGEQFFGPGTRLTVL.

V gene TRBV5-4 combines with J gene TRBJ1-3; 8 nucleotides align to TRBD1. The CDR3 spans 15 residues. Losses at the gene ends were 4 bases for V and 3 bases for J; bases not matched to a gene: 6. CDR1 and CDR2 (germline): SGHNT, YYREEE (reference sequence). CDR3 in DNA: TGTGCCAGCAGCCTGGACAGGGATGGTGGAAACACCATATATTTT. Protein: CASSLDRDGGNTIYF.

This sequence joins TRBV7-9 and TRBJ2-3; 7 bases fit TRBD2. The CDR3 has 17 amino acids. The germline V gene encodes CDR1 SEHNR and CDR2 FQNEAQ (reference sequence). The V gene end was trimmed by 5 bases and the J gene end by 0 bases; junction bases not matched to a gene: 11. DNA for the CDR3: TGTGCCAGCAGCCCCCCAGGACTAGTTCGGAGCACAGATACGCAGTATTTT. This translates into CASSPPGLVRSTDTQYF.

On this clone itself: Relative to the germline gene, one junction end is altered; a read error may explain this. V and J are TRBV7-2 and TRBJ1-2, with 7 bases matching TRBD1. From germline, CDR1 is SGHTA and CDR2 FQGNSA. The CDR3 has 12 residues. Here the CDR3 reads CASSPRTGSLAF. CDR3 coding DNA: TGTGCCAGCAGCCCCCGGACAGGCTCCCTCGCCTTC.

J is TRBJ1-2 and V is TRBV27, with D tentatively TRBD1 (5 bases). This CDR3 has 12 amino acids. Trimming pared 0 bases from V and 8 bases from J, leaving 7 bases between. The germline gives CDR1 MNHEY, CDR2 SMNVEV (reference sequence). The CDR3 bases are TGTGCCAGCAGTTTATCAGGGGACGGCTACACCTTC. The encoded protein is CASSLSGDGYTF.

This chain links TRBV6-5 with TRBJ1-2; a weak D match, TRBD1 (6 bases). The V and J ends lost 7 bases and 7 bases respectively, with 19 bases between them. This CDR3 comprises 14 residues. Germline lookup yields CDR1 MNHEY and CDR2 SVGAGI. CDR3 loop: CASTPGTTLAGYTF. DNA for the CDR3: TGTGCCAGCACTCCCGGGACAACTTTGGCTGGCTACACCTTC.

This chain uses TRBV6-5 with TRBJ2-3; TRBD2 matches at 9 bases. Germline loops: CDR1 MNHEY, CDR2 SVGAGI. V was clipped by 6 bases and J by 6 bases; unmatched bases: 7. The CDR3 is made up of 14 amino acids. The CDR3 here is CASRDGTSRDTQYF. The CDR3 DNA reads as TGTGCCAGCAGGGACGGGACTAGCAGGGATACGCAGTATTTT.

DNA for the CDR3: TGCGCCAGCAGCCCCGGGGGTCTGTTGGAGGCCCTCCGGAGCACAGATACGCAGTATTTT. Translated, it gives CASSPGGLLEALRSTDTQYF. The rearrangement links TRBV4-1 to TRBJ2-3; tentative D call: TRBD2 (6 bases). The germline V and J ends were trimmed by 4 bases and 0 bases, with 26 bases remaining between them. Germline CDR1 and CDR2: MGHRA and YSYEKL. The length of the CDR3 is 20 residues.

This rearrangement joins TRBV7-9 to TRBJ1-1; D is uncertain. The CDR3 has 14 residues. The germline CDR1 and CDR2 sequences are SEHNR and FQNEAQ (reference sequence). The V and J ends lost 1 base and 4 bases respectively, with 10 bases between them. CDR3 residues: CASSLGRAITEAFF. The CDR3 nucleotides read TGTGCCAGCAGCTTAGGTAGGGCGATCACTGAAGCTTTCTTT.

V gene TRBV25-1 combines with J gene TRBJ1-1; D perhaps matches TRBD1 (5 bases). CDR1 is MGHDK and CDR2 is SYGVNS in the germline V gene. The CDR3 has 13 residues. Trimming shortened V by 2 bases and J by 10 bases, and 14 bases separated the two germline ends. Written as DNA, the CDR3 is TGTGCCAGCAGTGAAGGGATGGGGACTCGAGCTTTCTTT. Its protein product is CASSEGMGTRAFF.

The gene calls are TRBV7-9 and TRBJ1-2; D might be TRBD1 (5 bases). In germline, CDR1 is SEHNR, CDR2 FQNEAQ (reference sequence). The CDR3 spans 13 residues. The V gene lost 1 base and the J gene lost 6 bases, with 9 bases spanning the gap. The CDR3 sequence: CASSLVGDHGYTF. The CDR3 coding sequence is TGTGCCAGCAGCTTAGTAGGGGACCATGGCTACACCTTC.

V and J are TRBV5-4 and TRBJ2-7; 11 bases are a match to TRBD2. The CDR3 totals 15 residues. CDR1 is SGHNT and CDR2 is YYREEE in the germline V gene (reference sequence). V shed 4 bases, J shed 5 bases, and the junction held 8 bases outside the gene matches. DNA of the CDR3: TGTGCCAGCAGCGGAAAACTAGCGGGAGTCAACGAGCAGTACTTC. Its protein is CASSGKLAGVNEQYF.

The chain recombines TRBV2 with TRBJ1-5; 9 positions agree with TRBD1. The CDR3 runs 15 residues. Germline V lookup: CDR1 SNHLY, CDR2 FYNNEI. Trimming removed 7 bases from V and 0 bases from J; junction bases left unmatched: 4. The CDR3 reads CASTTGGNSNQPQHF. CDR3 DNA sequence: TGTGCCAGCACGACAGGGGGAAATAGCAATCAGCCCCAGCATTTT.

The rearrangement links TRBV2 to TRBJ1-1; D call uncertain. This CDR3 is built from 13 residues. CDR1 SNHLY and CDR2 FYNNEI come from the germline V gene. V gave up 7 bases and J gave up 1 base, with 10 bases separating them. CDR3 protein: CASTKQQNTEAFF. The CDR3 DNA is TGTGCCAGCACCAAACAGCAGAACACTGAAGCTTTCTTT.

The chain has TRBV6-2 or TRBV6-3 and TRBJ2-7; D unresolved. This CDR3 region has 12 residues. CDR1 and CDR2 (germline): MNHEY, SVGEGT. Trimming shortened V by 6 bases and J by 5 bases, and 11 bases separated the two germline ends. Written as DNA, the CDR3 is TGTGCCAGCAGCATGGTTGGCAACGAGCAGTACGTC. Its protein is CASSMVGNEQYV.

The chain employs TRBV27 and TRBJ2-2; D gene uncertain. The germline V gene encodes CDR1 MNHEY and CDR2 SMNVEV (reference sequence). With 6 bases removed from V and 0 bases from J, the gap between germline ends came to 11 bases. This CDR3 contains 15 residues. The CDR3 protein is CASRLVGPNTGELFF. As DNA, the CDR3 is TGTGCCAGCAGATTGGTAGGGCCGAACACCGGGGAGCTGTTTTTT.

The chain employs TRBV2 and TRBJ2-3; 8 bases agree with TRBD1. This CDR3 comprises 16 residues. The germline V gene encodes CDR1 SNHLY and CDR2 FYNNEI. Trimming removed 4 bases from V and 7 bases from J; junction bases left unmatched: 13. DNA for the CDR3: TGTGCCAGCAGTGGAGCCATAATGGGACAGGAGAATACGCAGTATTTT. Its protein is CASSGAIMGQENTQYF.

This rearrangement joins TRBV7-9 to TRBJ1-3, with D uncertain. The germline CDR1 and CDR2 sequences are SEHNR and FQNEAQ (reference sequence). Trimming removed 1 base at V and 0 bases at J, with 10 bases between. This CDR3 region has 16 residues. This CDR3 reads CASSLVDLNSGNTIYF. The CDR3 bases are TGTGCCAGCAGCTTAGTGGATCTAAACTCTGGAAACACCATATATTTT.

CDR3 DNA: TGTGCCAGCAGTGAAGTTGGTGTAAAACTGTTTTTT. It yields the protein CASSEVGVKLFF. The chain has TRBV6-1 and TRBJ1-4; the D is unclear. Germline V lookup: CDR1 MNHNS, CDR2 SASEGT. The V end was cut by 1 base, the J end by 10 bases, with 7 bases between. This CDR3 is 12 amino acids long.